The source of this TCR beta chain is a study of blood T cell repertoires in COVID-19. Overall study context: The study drew acute and convalescent COVID-19 samples from the United States, Italy and Spain. Sources were T cells, B-cell-depleted T cells, or PBMCs; the material itself was cDNA or gDNA.

This clone was seen a handful of times. The CDR3 is made up of 15 amino acids. Germline V CDR1 and CDR2: SGHTA, FQGTGA. J was trimmed by 2 bases and V by 3 bases; bases with no gene match: 6. Generated by immunoSEQ multiplex PCR, the TCRdb table keeps only in-frame clones and is missing some. Seen here are about 130,000 clones, 74% observed once, and the top ten hold roughly 5.5%. The source of this sequence is a man aged 55-75 years with acute or convalescent COVID-19. Sequencing input: peripheral blood. V usage is TRBV7-3 and J usage is TRBJ2-7; 8 bases map to TRBD2. The CDR3 region is CASSFSAGDAYEQYF. CDR3 coding DNA: TGTGCCAGCAGCTTTTCAGCGGGGGACGCCTACGAGCAGTACTTC.